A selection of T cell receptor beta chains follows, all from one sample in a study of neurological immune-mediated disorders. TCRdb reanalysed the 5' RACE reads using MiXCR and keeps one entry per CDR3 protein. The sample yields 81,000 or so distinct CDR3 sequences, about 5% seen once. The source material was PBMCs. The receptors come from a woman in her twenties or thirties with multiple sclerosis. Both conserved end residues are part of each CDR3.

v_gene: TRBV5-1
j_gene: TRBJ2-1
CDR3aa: CASSQPGTGRNEQFF

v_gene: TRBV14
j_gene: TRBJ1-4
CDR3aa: CASSQRAAEKLFF

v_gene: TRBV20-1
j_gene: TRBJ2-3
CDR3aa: CSAPGRYTDTQYF

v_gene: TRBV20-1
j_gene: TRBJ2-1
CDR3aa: CSAIKLAGGEQFF

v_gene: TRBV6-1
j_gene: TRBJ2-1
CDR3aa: CASSDPLAGGPYEQFF

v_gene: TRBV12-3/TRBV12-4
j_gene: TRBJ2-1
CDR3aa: CASTLGTVEQFF

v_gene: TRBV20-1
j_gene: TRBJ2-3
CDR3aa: CSARPRALTDTQYF

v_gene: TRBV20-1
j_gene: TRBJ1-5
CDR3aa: CSARQGYSNQPQHF

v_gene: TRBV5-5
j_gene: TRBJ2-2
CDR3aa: CASSLAMGPARELFF

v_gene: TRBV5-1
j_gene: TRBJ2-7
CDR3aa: CASSLELAGSYEQYF

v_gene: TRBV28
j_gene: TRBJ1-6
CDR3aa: CASSFSIGESSYNSPLHF

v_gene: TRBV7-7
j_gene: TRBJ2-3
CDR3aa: CASSLASPRRADTQYF

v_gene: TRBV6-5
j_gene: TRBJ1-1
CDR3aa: CASSYSAGNTEAFF

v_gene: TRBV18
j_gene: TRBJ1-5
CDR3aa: CASSLDSDSNKTQNF

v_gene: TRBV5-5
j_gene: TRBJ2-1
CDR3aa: CASSSQPGGSYNEQFF

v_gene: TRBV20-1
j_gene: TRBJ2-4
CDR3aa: CSARQGLKRNIQYF

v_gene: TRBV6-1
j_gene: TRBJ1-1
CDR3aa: CASGRQQTEAFF

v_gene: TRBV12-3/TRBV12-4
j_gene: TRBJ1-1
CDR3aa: CASSFRGVNTEAFF

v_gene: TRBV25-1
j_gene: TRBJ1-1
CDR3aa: CASSRTGDEAFF

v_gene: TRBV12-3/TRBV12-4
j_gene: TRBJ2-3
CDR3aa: CASSLVGVGDTQYF

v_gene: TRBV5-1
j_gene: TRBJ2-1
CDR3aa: CASSLTTDFLTVFF

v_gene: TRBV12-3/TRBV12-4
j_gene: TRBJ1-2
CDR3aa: CASSLGAGYTF

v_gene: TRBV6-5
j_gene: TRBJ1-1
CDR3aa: CASSYSGVRKAFF

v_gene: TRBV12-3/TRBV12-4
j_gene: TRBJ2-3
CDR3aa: CASSSIGRGLAFTDTQYF

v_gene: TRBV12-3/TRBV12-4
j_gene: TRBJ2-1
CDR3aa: CAILTSGRVQEQFF

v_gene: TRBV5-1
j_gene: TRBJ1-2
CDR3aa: CASSVGAGTGHYGYTF

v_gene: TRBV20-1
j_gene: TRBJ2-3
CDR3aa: CSAADRVITDTQYF

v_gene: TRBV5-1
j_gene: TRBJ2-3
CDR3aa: CASSLAPGVSTDTQYF

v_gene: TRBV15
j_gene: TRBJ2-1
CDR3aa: CATSGSGRAPFF

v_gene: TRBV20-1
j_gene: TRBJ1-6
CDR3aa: CSASVQGLGGLPLHF

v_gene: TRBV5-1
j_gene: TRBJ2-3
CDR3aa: CASSLDQPDTQYF

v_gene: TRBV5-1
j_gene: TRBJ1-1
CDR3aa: CASSLGTEGTEAFF

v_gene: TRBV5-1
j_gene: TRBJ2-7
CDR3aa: CASSLEREQYF

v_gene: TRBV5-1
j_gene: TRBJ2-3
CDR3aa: CASRGGPVTDTQYF

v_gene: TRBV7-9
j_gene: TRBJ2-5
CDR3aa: CASTTAGTSGPEETQYF

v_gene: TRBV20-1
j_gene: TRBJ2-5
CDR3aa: CSASMRSGETQYF

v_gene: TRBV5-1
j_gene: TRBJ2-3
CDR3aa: CASSLGDFLDTQYF

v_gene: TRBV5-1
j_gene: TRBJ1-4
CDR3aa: CASSLRGADEKLFF

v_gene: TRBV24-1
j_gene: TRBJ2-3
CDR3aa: CATSDPQFRLAPNTDTQYF

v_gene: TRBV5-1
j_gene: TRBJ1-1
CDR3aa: CASSLGPGVGEAFF

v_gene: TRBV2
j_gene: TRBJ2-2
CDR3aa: CASNRDGYTGELFF

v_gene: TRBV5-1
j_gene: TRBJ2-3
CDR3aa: CASSYGQGADTQYF

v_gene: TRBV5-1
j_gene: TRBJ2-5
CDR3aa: CASSFDYRQETQYF

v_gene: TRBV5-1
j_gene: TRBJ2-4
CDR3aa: CASSSAYGGNIQYF

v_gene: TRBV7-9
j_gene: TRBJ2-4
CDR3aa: CASSPIESLNIQYF

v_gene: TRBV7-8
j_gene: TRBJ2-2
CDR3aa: CASSPGPRPTSSPANTGELFF

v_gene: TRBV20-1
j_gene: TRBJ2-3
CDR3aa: CSARDHRGTSTDTQYF

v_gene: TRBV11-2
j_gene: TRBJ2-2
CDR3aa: CASSLAGQSTGELFF

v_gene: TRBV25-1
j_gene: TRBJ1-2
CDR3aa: CASSDGSYTF

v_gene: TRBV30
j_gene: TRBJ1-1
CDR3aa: CAWSTGNEAFF

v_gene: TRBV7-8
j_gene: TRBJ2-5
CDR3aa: CASRDLGGETQYF

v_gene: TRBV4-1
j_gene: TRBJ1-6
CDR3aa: CASSRAGENSPLHF

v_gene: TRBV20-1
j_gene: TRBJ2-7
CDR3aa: CSAREGTGLSSYEQYF

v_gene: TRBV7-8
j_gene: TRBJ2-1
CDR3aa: CASSSLPSGSDEQFF

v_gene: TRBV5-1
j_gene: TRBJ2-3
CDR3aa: CASSLGTGQSTDTQYF

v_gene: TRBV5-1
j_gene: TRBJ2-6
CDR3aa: CASSLWASSGANVLTF

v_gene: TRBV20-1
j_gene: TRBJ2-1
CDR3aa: CSAQAPPPYNEQFF

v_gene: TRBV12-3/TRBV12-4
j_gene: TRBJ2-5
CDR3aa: CASTSARETQYF

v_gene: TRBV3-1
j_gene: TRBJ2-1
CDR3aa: CASSHRTSDNNEQFF

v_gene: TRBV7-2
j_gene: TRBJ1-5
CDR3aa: CASSLLDRQPQHF